Sequencing of this T cell receptor (beta chain) was carried out in a study of blood T cell repertoires in COVID-19. Study context: COVID-19 samples from acute and convalescent phases originated in the United States, Italy and Spain. PBMCs, B-cell-depleted T cells, or T cells provided the cDNA or gDNA that made up the material.

Exposed study participants had met a COVID-19 case within 2 weeks before entry. Authors' data handling: By means of reference gene primer amplification, nucleated cell counts were estimated. Generated by immunoSEQ multiplex PCR, the TCRdb table keeps only in-frame clones and is missing some. V, J and clone size are taken as reported in that table, and D and trimming were inferred from the DNA itself. The profile covers 220,000 or so clones, with 85% to 90% appearing a single time and around 1% taken by the ten largest. Deletions cut 6 bases from V and 4 bases from J, with 7 bases between. The CDR3 is 12 amino acids. In germline, CDR1 is SGHVS, CDR2 FQNEAQ.

The V call is TRBV7-8, the J call TRBJ1-5, with D unclear. What was sequenced was PBMCs or T cells enriched from blood (not recorded which). This receptor was identified in a man in his fifties or sixties who had been exposed to COVID-19. Here the CDR3 DNA reads TGTGCCAGCAGTCTCCCGAATCAGCCCCAGCATTTT. Translation gives CASSLPNQPQHF.